These 28 T cell receptor beta chains came from one sample sequenced in a study of blood T cells in healthy people across ages. Primed by a sample-barcoded 5' primer and a J-beta primer mix, a second PCR proceeded for roughly 6 to 12 cycles. TCRdb ran MiXCR on the 5' RACE reads and lists one entry per CDR3 protein. The repertoire holds fewer than 2,000,000 distinct CDR3 sequences, with 30% to 35% as singletons. The sequencing input was blood. These TCRs come from a woman aged 30 to 39 in good health.

This chain uses TRBV5-1 with TRBJ2-1, with D perhaps matching TRBD2 (5 bases). Trimming took 4 bases from V and 4 from J, leaving 15 bases between them. CDR3 length equals 15 residues. Per the germline V gene, CDR1 is SGHRS and CDR2 is YFSETQ. CDR3 sequence: CASSRAVGVYNEQFF. Written as DNA, the CDR3 is TGCGCCAGCAGCCGGGCAGTCGGGGTTTACAATGAGCAGTTCTTC.

This clonotype was observed a few times. Given a much more abundant clone one base away, this may be a read error. V gene TRBV7-9 combines with J gene TRBJ1-1, with D perhaps matching TRBD1 (6 bases). V lost 6 bases and J 2 bases, leaving 10 bases between the germline ends. Germline lookup yields CDR1 SEHNR and CDR2 FQNEAQ (reference sequence). The CDR3 is 13 residues long. The CDR3 region has the DNA TGTGCCAGCAGGGCGACAGGCAACACTGAAGCTTTCTTT. This encodes CASRATGNTEAFF.

The V call is TRBV20-1, the J call TRBJ2-1; unclear D gene. The CDR3 loop spans 15 amino acids. Trimming pared 6 bases from V and 8 bases from J, leaving 23 bases between. Looked up from germline, CDR1 is DFQATT and CDR2 is SNEGSKA (reference sequence). In DNA form, the CDR3 reads TGCAGTGCACCTACTCCAGGCCACAATACACATGAGCAGTTCTTC. The encoded protein is CSAPTPGHNTHEQFF.

The table lists this clonotype with a few counts. The junction and the germline gene differ at one end; a read error may be behind it. The chain joins TRBV28 to TRBJ1-2; 7 bases agree with TRBD1. The V gene's germline CDR1 is MDHEN and CDR2 SYDVKM. The CDR3 spans 15 residues. CDR3 amino acids: CASSSHRGINCGYTF. CDR3 bases: TGTGCCAGCAGTTCTCACAGGGGAATTAACTGTGGCTACACCTTC.

A remark on this clonotype: This sequence may be a read error, since a much larger clone differs from it by one base. The chain uses TRBV12-3 or TRBV12-4 and TRBJ1-5, with a weak D call TRBD1 (5 bases). Trimming removed 8 bases from V and 4 bases from J, with 15 bases in between. The CDR3 length is 14 residues. The CDR3 reads CASGITGINQPQHF. CDR3 DNA sequence: TGTGCCAGCGGTATAACAGGAATAAATCAGCCCCAGCATTTT.

Only a few counts were recorded for this clonotype. The rearrangement links TRBV5-5 to TRBJ2-7, with 11 bases lining up with TRBD2. Germline loops: CDR1 SGHKS, CDR2 YYEKEE (reference sequence). This CDR3 is 15 amino acids long. J gave up 7 bases and V 1 base, and 7 bases lay outside the gene matches. CDR3 protein: CASSLTSGSSREQYF. In DNA, the CDR3 is TGTGCCAGCAGCTTGACTAGCGGGAGCTCCCGGGAGCAGTACTTC.

V gene TRBV20-1 combines with J gene TRBJ1-1; TRBD1 matches at 9 bases. J was trimmed by 5 bases and V by 0 bases; bases with no gene match: 13. The germline V gene encodes CDR1 DFQATT and CDR2 SNEGSKA (reference sequence). This CDR3 has 17 residues. The CDR3 DNA is TGCAGTGCTAGAGACGAGGGCGGACAGGGGCGAGGGACTGAAGCTTTCTTT. This gives the protein CSARDEGGQGRGTEAFF.

This chain uses TRBV2 with TRBJ2-3, with D maybe TRBD1 (6 bases). V dropped 8 bases and J dropped 4 bases, with 10 bases sitting between them. The CDR3 runs 12 residues. Looked up from germline, CDR1 is SNHLY and CDR2 is FYNNEI. The DNA of the CDR3 is TGTGCCAGCGAACAGGGTGCAGATACGCAGTATTTT. This encodes CASEQGADTQYF. Together with reference TRBV2 and TRBJ2-3, the CDR3 gives the full variable domain: EPEVTQTPSHQVTQMGQEVILRCVPISNHLYFYWYRQILGQKVEFLVSFYNNEISEKSEIFDDQFSVERPDGSNFTLKIRSTKLEDSAMYFCASEQGADTQYFGPGTRLTVL.

The sample holds many counts of this clonotype. The chain uses TRBV20-1 and TRBJ1-6; D gene ambiguous. With 0 bases removed from V and 0 bases from J, the gap between germline ends came to 9 bases. Germline CDR1 is DFQATT and CDR2 is SNEGSKA (reference sequence). The CDR3 spans 16 residues. In DNA form, the CDR3 reads TGCAGTGCTAGAGATGGTGGGAGCTCCTATAATTCACCCCTCCACTTT. It codes for CSARDGGSSYNSPLHF.

The chain has TRBV14 and TRBJ2-2; 8 bases agree with TRBD1. The V gene end was trimmed by 1 base and the J gene end by 5 bases; junction bases not matched to a gene: 6. The CDR3 has 16 residues. Germline-derived CDR1 and CDR2 are SGHDN and FVKESK. CDR3 coding DNA: TGTGCCAGCAGCCAAGTCAGGGGGCACGTAACCGGGGAGCTGTTTTTT. Its translation is CASSQVRGHVTGELFF.

This clonotype has just one count. This may stem from a read error, because a much larger clone lies one nucleotide away. Written as DNA, the CDR3 is TGCAGCGTTGAGGGTCAGGGAATCTACAATGGGCAGTTCTTC. It yields the protein CSVEGQGIYNGQFF. This sequence joins TRBV29-1 and TRBJ2-1; D may be TRBD1 (5 bases). In germline, CDR1 is SQVTM, CDR2 ANQGSEA. The CDR3 is 14 residues long.

The chain uses TRBV6-2 or TRBV6-3 and TRBJ1-2; D is possibly TRBD1 (6 bases). CDR3 size: 17 residues. The germline CDR1 and CDR2 sequences are MNHEY and SVGEGT. V lost 4 bases, J lost 2 bases, and 20 bases lay in between. The CDR3 nucleotides are TGTGCCAGCAGTTCAGCCCCCTCAAAAGGGGGAAACTATGGCTACACCTTC. Its protein product is CASSSAPSKGGNYGYTF.

CDR3 DNA sequence: TGTGCCAGCAGCCCCCGGGTAGCGGAAGATACGCAGTATTTT. Its translation is CASSPRVAEDTQYF. The rearrangement links TRBV7-8 to TRBJ2-3; tentatively, D is TRBD2 (6 bases). The germline gives CDR1 SGHVS, CDR2 FQNEAQ. Deletions cut 5 bases from V and 5 bases from J, with 14 bases between. This CDR3 contains 14 residues. The complete variable domain, with remaining parts taken from reference TRBV7-8 and TRBJ2-3, reads GAGVSQSPRYKVAKRGQDVALRCDPISGHVSLFWYQQALGQGPEFLTYFQNEAQLDKSGLPSDRFFAERPEGSVSTLKIQRTQQEDSAVYLCASSPRVAEDTQYFGPGTRLTVL.

A remark on this clonotype: A read error may account for a junction end that differs from germline. The chain recombines TRBV5-1 with TRBJ2-3; tentatively, D is TRBD1 (5 bases). Per the germline V gene, CDR1 is SGHRS and CDR2 is YFSETQ. This CDR3 spans 14 amino acids. CDR3 region: CAGSTDIHTDTQYF. CDR3 DNA sequence: TGCGCCGGCAGCACGGACATACACACAGATACGCAGTATTTT.

This clonotype was detected once. The chain joins TRBV28 to TRBJ2-1, with TRBD2 matching over 8 bases. Germline assignment: CDR1 MDHEN and CDR2 SYDVKM. The CDR3 spans 18 residues. The V segment lost 7 bases and the J segment 5 bases; nucleotides outside the gene matches: 19. CDR3 amino acids: CASIQGLAGEGEHNEQFF. The CDR3 nucleotides are TGTGCCAGCATCCAAGGGCTAGCGGGCGAGGGGGAACACAATGAGCAGTTCTTC.

This clonotype appeared a few times. The chain is built from TRBV5-5 and TRBJ2-2; D possibly corresponds to TRBD2 (6 bases). V was cut by 0 bases and J by 7 bases, with 10 bases left in between. The germline gives CDR1 SGHKS, CDR2 YYEKEE (reference sequence). This CDR3 is built from 14 residues. The CDR3: CASSLVREDGELFF. The CDR3 DNA follows: TGTGCCAGCAGCTTGGTTAGGGAGGACGGGGAGCTGTTTTTT.

J is TRBJ2-1 and V is TRBV6-5; no firm D call. The V end was cut by 4 bases, the J end by 7 bases, with 11 bases between. This CDR3 contains 13 residues. CDR1 is MNHEY and CDR2 is SVGAGI in the germline V gene. CDR3 bases: TGTGCCAGCAGTTCCCCGACGACGAATGAGCAGTTCTTC. Amino acids: CASSSPTTNEQFF.

The chain couples TRBV5-6 to TRBJ2-5; 12 nucleotides match TRBD2. The V and J ends lost 0 bases and 1 base, in that order; junction bases with no gene match: 4. The CDR3 sequence is 17 residues long. The germline gives CDR1 SGHDT, CDR2 YYEEEE. The DNA for the CDR3 is TGTGCCAGCAGCTTGGAACTAGCGGGGGGCCGCCAAGAGACCCAGTACTTC. Its protein product is CASSLELAGGRQETQYF.

The J gene is TRBJ2-1, the V gene TRBV7-8; possibly TRBD2 for D (7 bases). V lost 1 base and J 6 bases, leaving 19 bases between the germline ends. Germline lookup yields CDR1 SGHVS and CDR2 FQNEAQ. The CDR3 extends over 17 amino acids. The CDR3: CASSLEALGGGLNEQFF. In DNA form, the CDR3 reads TGTGCCAGCAGCTTAGAGGCCTTGGGGGGGGGCCTCAATGAGCAGTTCTTC.

The chain joins TRBV7-2 to TRBJ1-2; 10 positions match TRBD1. Germline assignment: CDR1 SGHTA and CDR2 FQGNSA. The CDR3 covers 15 residues. V trimming: 1 base; J trimming: 6 bases; junction bases outside the gene matches: 5. The CDR3: CASSLGAGTGDGYTF. CDR3 nucleotide sequence: TGTGCCAGCAGCTTAGGAGCCGGGACAGGGGATGGCTACACCTTC.

The chain links TRBV29-1 to TRBJ1-1, with D perhaps TRBD1 (5 bases). Looked up from germline, CDR1 is SQVTM and CDR2 is ANQGSEA. This CDR3 is 18 amino acids long. V gave up 1 base and J gave up 4 bases, with 25 bases separating them. Here the CDR3 reads CSVEVVIEDKAMSTEAFF. CDR3 in DNA: TGCAGCGTTGAAGTTGTAATCGAGGACAAAGCCATGAGCACTGAAGCTTTCTTT.

This clonotype was seen only a few times. V gene TRBV2 combines with J gene TRBJ2-7; D possibly corresponds to TRBD2 (5 bases). Trimming shortened V by 6 bases and J by 3 bases, and 15 bases separated the two germline ends. The CDR3 is 14 amino acids. Germline-derived CDR1 and CDR2 are SNHLY and FYNNEI. CDR3 residues: CASSLSEGNYEQYF. The CDR3 nucleotides read TGTGCCAGCAGCTTGAGCGAGGGTAACTACGAGCAGTACTTC.

The V call is TRBV5-1, the J call TRBJ2-1; either TRBD1 or TRBD2 may fit D (5 bases each). CDR3 length: 15 residues. From germline, CDR1 is SGHRS and CDR2 YFSETQ. Trimming removed 4 bases from V and 0 bases from J, with 11 bases in between. This chain's CDR3 is CASSADGGSYNEQFF. DNA for the CDR3: TGCGCCAGCAGCGCCGATGGGGGCTCCTACAATGAGCAGTTCTTC.

This chain uses TRBV4-1 with TRBJ1-1; unclear D gene. This CDR3 contains 13 residues. V was pared by 3 bases and J by 7 bases, with 12 bases between. Per the germline V gene, CDR1 is MGHRA and CDR2 is YSYEKL. CDR3 sequence reads: CASSQTGRLEAFF. CDR3 coding DNA: TGCGCCAGCAGCCAGACGGGGAGGCTTGAAGCTTTCTTT.

The chain employs TRBV28 and TRBJ2-7; D remains unclear. Germline CDR1 MDHEN, CDR2 SYDVKM. The CDR3 contains 13 residues. V was pared by 7 bases and J by 3 bases, with 13 bases between. Here the CDR3 reads CASMGGSDYEQYF. In nucleotides, the CDR3 is TGTGCCAGCATGGGCGGTTCGGACTACGAGCAGTACTTC.

The table lists this clonotype with many counts. In DNA, the CDR3 is TGTGCCAGCAGTTTTCCACCTTCCTACGAGCAGTACTTC. Its protein product is CASSFPPSYEQYF. The rearrangement joins TRBV12-3 or TRBV12-4 to TRBJ2-7, with D unclear. The CDR3 spans 13 residues. The V end was cut by 3 bases, the J end by 1 base, with 7 bases between.

This clonotype appeared many times. The CDR3 is CSAMTGGNEQFF. The CDR3 nucleotides are TGCAGCGCCATGACAGGGGGCAATGAGCAGTTCTTC. The chain has TRBV29-1 and TRBJ2-1; 9 bases agree with TRBD1. Trimming took 7 bases from V and 6 from J; bases not matched to a gene: 4. Germline-derived CDR1 and CDR2 are SQVTM and ANQGSEA. The CDR3 is 12 amino acids.

To note about this clonotype: One end of the junction does not line up with germline, which may come from a read error. The gene calls are TRBV4-1 and TRBJ2-1, with D perhaps matching TRBD1 (6 bases). This CDR3 is 16 amino acids long. Germline V gene data show CDR1 as MGHRA and CDR2 as YSYEKL. CDR3 sequence: CAGSPTHRDLYNEQFF. CDR3 DNA sequence: TGCGCCGGCAGCCCCACTCACAGGGACCTTTACAATGAGCAGTTCTTC.